The 31 T cell receptor beta chains below all came from one sample that was sequenced in a study of blood T cell repertoires in COVID-19 (dated by TCRdb to 2018 to 2021). To prepare the library, the immunoSEQ multiplex PCR assay was applied. This is the immuneACCESS table as TCRdb keeps it, with only in-frame sequences that have V and J called. A part of the clones is gone; compared with another copy, unresolved V genes explain less than half, and the rest is unexplained. This sample holds approximately 280,000 clones; approximately 84% were observed only once. The top ten hold about 2.2% of the sample. Sequencing was performed on peripheral blood. The receptors originated from a woman in her twenties or thirties who had recovered from COVID-19.

In DNA form, the CDR3 reads TGCGCCAGCAGCTCCGGGACTACCTACTCTGGAAACACCATATATTTT. Translated, it gives CASSSGTTYSGNTIYF. V usage is TRBV5-1 and J usage is TRBJ1-3; D is perhaps TRBD1 (5 bases). V lost 3 bases and J lost 0, with 13 bases in between. The CDR3 extends over 16 amino acids. Looked up from germline, CDR1 is SGHRS and CDR2 is YFSETQ. Supplemented by reference TRBV5-1 and TRBJ1-3, the full variable domain reads KAGVTQTPRYLIKTRGQQVTLSCSPISGHRSVSWYQQTPGQGLQFLFEYFSETQRNKGNFPGRFSGRQFSNSRSEMNVSTLELGDSALYLCASSSGTTYSGNTIYFGEGSWLTVV.

V usage is TRBV9 and J usage is TRBJ2-3; D call uncertain. The CDR3 runs 13 residues. The V gene lost 4 bases and the J gene lost 4 bases, with 10 bases spanning the gap. Germline loops: CDR1 SGDLS, CDR2 YYNGEE. The CDR3 coding sequence is TGTGCCAGCAGCCCCCAGGTTTCAGATACGCAGTATTTT. Residues: CASSPQVSDTQYF.

The J gene is TRBJ2-2, the V gene TRBV27; no definite D call. Germline values: CDR1 MNHEY, CDR2 SMNVEV (reference sequence). This CDR3 comprises 14 residues. V was clipped by 5 bases and J by 5 bases, with 12 bases between them. CDR3 sequence: CASSPGSATGELFF. CDR3 DNA: TGTGCCAGCAGTCCAGGATCGGCGACCGGGGAGCTGTTTTTT.

The V gene is TRBV6-1, the J gene TRBJ1-1; the D gene is possibly TRBD1 (5 bases). Germline V gene lookup returns CDR1 MNHNS and CDR2 SASEGT. The CDR3 length is 13 residues. V shed 3 bases and J shed 5 bases, with 10 bases lying between them. CDR3 region: CASSDTEGTEAFF. The DNA for the CDR3 is TGTGCCAGCAGTGACACGGAGGGGACTGAAGCTTTCTTT.

The chain combines TRBV4-2 with TRBJ2-7, with D perhaps matching TRBD1 (6 bases). This CDR3 is built from 15 residues. Trimming removed 6 bases from V and 0 bases from J, with 15 bases in between. Per the germline V gene, CDR1 is LGHNA and CDR2 is YNFKEQ. The CDR3 DNA follows: TGTGCCAGCAGGGACAAGGGGGACCCCTCCTACGAGCAGTACTTC. Its translation: CASRDKGDPSYEQYF.

This rearrangement joins TRBV29-1 to TRBJ2-1; 7 nucleotides agree with TRBD2. V was clipped by 7 bases and J by 5 bases; unmatched bases: 5. This CDR3 comprises 12 residues. CDR1 and CDR2 (germline): SQVTM, ANQGSEA. The CDR3 spells CSAGTKNNEQFF. CDR3 nucleotide sequence: TGCAGCGCCGGGACTAAAAACAATGAGCAGTTCTTC.

The rearrangement links TRBV9 to TRBJ1-2; 8 bases match TRBD1. The trim removed 0 bases at V and 9 bases at J, leaving 16 bases unmatched. CDR1 and CDR2 (germline): SGDLS, YYNGEE. This CDR3 has 17 residues. Here the CDR3 reads CASSVGGLGQEDLSYTF. The CDR3 coding sequence is TGTGCCAGCAGCGTAGGGGGTTTGGGACAGGAAGATCTGAGCTACACCTTC.

This chain connects TRBV4-3 to TRBJ2-2; TRBD2 might be the D (7 bases). The V end lost 3 bases, the J end lost 3 bases, and 23 bases lay between the germline ends. Germline V CDR1 and CDR2: LGHNA, YSLEER. CDR3 length: 19 residues. DNA of the CDR3: TGCGCCAGCAGCCACCTATTAGGGGGAGGGAAAGTGGACACCGGGGAGCTGTTTTTT. Protein sequence: CASSHLLGGGKVDTGELFF.

The chain has TRBV7-2 and TRBJ1-2; the D gene is possibly TRBD1 (6 bases). Trimming removed 3 bases from V and 8 bases from J, with 13 bases in between. The CDR3 covers 13 residues. Germline V gene lookup returns CDR1 SGHTA and CDR2 FQGNSA. CDR3 bases: TGTGCCAGCAGCTTGGGACACGGCGCGGGCTACACCTTC. Encoded protein: CASSLGHGAGYTF.

The rearrangement links TRBV4-3 to TRBJ2-1, with D possibly TRBD1 on 7 matching bases. The germline V gene encodes CDR1 LGHNA and CDR2 YSLEER. CDR3 length: 16 residues. V was cut by 2 bases and J by 4 bases, with 15 bases left in between. CDR3 protein: CASSQQAGQKYNEQFF. The DNA for the CDR3 is TGCGCCAGCAGCCAACAGGCGGGACAGAAATACAATGAGCAGTTCTTC.

The rearrangement uses TRBV19 and TRBJ2-6; 7 positions agree with TRBD2. From germline, CDR1 is LNHDA and CDR2 SQIVND (reference sequence). The trim removed 3 bases at V and 0 bases at J, leaving 8 bases unmatched. The CDR3 sequence is 18 residues long. The CDR3 loop reads CASSIRASGSSGANVLTF. The CDR3 DNA reads as TGTGCCAGTAGTATTCGGGCTAGCGGAAGCTCTGGGGCCAACGTCCTGACTTTC.

The chain has TRBV18 and TRBJ2-7; the D is unclear. The CDR3 has 13 amino acids. Trimming took 5 bases from V and 4 from J, leaving 12 bases between them. CDR1 KGHSH and CDR2 LQKENI come from the germline V gene. The CDR3 protein is CASSAGPHYEQYF. CDR3 nucleotide sequence: TGTGCCAGCTCAGCCGGTCCCCATTACGAGCAGTACTTC. Together with reference TRBV18 and TRBJ2-7, the CDR3 gives the full variable domain: NAGVMQNPRHLVRRRGQEARLRCSPMKGHSHVYWYRQLPEEGLKFMVYLQKENIIDESGMPKERFSAEFPKEGPSILRIQQVVRGDSAAYFCASSAGPHYEQYFGPGTRLTVT.

The chain employs TRBV6-5 and TRBJ1-1; perhaps TRBD1 as D (5 bases). CDR1 MNHEY and CDR2 SVGAGI come from the germline V gene. V dropped 6 bases and J dropped 6 bases, with 17 bases sitting between them. The CDR3 consists of 14 residues. CDR3: CASRQNRNLAEAFF. The CDR3 DNA follows: TGTGCCAGCAGGCAGAACAGGAATTTAGCTGAAGCTTTCTTT.

This chain uses TRBV6-5 with TRBJ1-1; D is unclear. The CDR3 is 10 amino acids. Germline V CDR1 and CDR2: MNHEY, SVGAGI. The V end lost 10 bases, the J end lost 5 bases, and 8 bases lay between the germline ends. CDR3 sequence (DNA): TGTGCCACCCTTCAGACTGAAGCTTTCTTT. Protein sequence: CATLQTEAFF.

CDR3 in DNA: TGCGCCAGCAGCCAAGGGGCCTTGACAGATACGCAGTATTTT. As protein: CASSQGALTDTQYF. The V gene is TRBV4-1, the J gene TRBJ2-3; the D is unclear. Germline V gene lookup returns CDR1 MGHRA and CDR2 YSYEKL. Trimming took 1 base from V and 3 from J, leaving 8 bases between them. This CDR3 region has 14 residues.

The chain couples TRBV27 to TRBJ2-3; possibly TRBD1 for D (8 bases). The CDR3 contains 18 residues. V lost 6 bases to trimming and J lost 6 bases, with 28 bases between them. CDR1 is MNHEY, CDR2 SMNVEV, per germline (reference sequence). This chain's CDR3 is CASSHETGQGGHVDTQYF. The CDR3 nucleotides read TGTGCCAGCAGCCACGAAACTGGACAGGGAGGGCACGTGGATACGCAGTATTTT.

The CDR3 DNA is TGTGCCAGTAGTAGTGGTAGACAGGGGCAATCACCCCTCCACTTT. Translated: CASSSGRQGQSPLHF. The chain recombines TRBV19 with TRBJ1-6; 8 bases fit TRBD1. This CDR3 is 15 amino acids long. Trimming cost V 4 bases and J 10 bases; bases outside gene matches: 9. Germline CDR1 LNHDA, CDR2 SQIVND (reference sequence).

This clone was seen once. The rearrangement uses TRBV12-3 or TRBV12-4 and TRBJ1-3, with a weak D call TRBD1 (5 bases). The CDR3 loop spans 13 amino acids. The ends were cut back, 5 bases at V and 4 bases at J, with 9 bases in the middle. The DNA for the CDR3 is TGTGCCAGCAGTCCAGGGTCGGGAAACACCATATATTTT. Translated: CASSPGSGNTIYF.

The rearrangement uses TRBV10-3 and TRBJ2-6, with 12 nucleotides matching TRBD1. CDR1 and CDR2 from the germline V gene are ENHRY and SYGVKD. The CDR3 spans 17 residues. After removal of 9 bases from V and 0 bases from J, the junction contained 6 bases not matched to a gene. DNA for the CDR3: TGTGCCATGACACCGGGACAGGGGGCCTCTGGGGCCAACGTCCTGACTTTC. As protein: CAMTPGQGASGANVLTF.

The chain combines TRBV9 with TRBJ1-6; D is perhaps TRBD1 (5 bases). CDR1 and CDR2 (germline): SGDLS, YYNGEE. Trimming pared 4 bases from V and 7 bases from J, leaving 12 bases between. The CDR3 has 14 residues. CDR3 nucleotides: TGTGCCAGCAGCCCAGGGCATATCAATTCACCCCTCCACTTT. Protein: CASSPGHINSPLHF.

This sequence joins TRBV7-3 and TRBJ2-5, with 10 bases that match TRBD2. The CDR3 has 15 residues. Trimming cost V 3 bases and J 4 bases; bases outside gene matches: 5. CDR1 is SGHTA and CDR2 is FQGTGA in the germline V gene. DNA for the CDR3: TGTGCCAGCAGCTTCAGCGGGAGGGCCACAGAGACCCAGTACTTC. This sequence encodes CASSFSGRATETQYF.

The chain joins TRBV28 to TRBJ1-4, with 7 positions matching TRBD1. V shed 4 bases and J 5 bases; nucleotides not matched to a gene: 7. Germline V gene data show CDR1 as MDHEN and CDR2 as SYDVKM. The CDR3 is 15 amino acids. CDR3 region: CASSSGTAWNEKLFF. The CDR3, as DNA: TGTGCCAGCAGTTCGGGGACAGCTTGGAATGAAAAACTGTTTTTT. The complete variable domain, with remaining parts taken from reference TRBV28 and TRBJ1-4, reads DVKVTQSSRYLVKRTGEKVFLECVQDMDHENMFWYRQDPGLGLRLIYFSYDVKMKEKGDIPEGYSVSREKKERFSLILESASTNQTSMYLCASSSGTAWNEKLFFGSGTQLSVL.

V usage is TRBV9 and J usage is TRBJ2-1; tentatively, D is TRBD2 (5 bases). The CDR3 is made up of 15 amino acids. CDR1 is SGDLS, CDR2 YYNGEE, per germline. V lost 1 base and J lost 9, with 17 bases in between. This CDR3 reads CASSVQTGTLVEQFF. In DNA form, the CDR3 reads TGTGCCAGCAGCGTACAAACGGGAACCCTGGTTGAGCAGTTCTTC.

The chain has TRBV28 and TRBJ2-3; 7 nucleotides match TRBD2. V gave up 4 bases and J gave up 3 bases; unmatched junction bases: 7. This CDR3 has 15 residues. The germline V gene encodes CDR1 MDHEN and CDR2 SYDVKM. The CDR3 DNA sequence: TGTGCCAGCAGTTCCGTTATGGGGGGGACAGATACGCAGTATTTT. It encodes CASSSVMGGTDTQYF. The full variable domain, in which reference TRBV28 and TRBJ2-3 provide the parts outside the CDR3, is DVKVTQSSRYLVKRTGEKVFLECVQDMDHENMFWYRQDPGLGLRLIYFSYDVKMKEKGDIPEGYSVSREKKERFSLILESASTNQTSMYLCASSSVMGGTDTQYFGPGTRLTVL.

The genes are TRBV3-1 (or the pseudogene TRBV3-2) and TRBJ1-1; D is possibly TRBD1 (5 bases). The CDR3 covers 14 residues. Germline V gives CDR1 LGHDT, CDR2 YNNKEL (reference sequence). Trimming shortened V by 6 bases and J by 0 bases, and 11 bases separated the two germline ends. The CDR3 region has the DNA TGTGCCAGCAGGAGCGGGGCAATGAACACTGAAGCTTTCTTT. This codes for CASRSGAMNTEAFF.

This clone occurred a few times. V usage is TRBV5-4 and J usage is TRBJ2-1; 11 bases are shared with TRBD2. The CDR3 is 17 amino acids. J lost 5 bases, V lost 0 bases, and 7 bases had no gene match. The germline V gene has CDR1 SGHNT and CDR2 YYREEE (reference sequence). The CDR3 reads CASSLEPSGGTNNEQFF. In DNA, the CDR3 is TGTGCCAGCAGCTTGGAGCCTAGCGGGGGGACAAACAATGAGCAGTTCTTC. Drawing the rest from reference TRBV5-4 and TRBJ2-1, the complete variable domain is ETGVTQSPTHLIKTRGQQVTLRCSSQSGHNTVSWYQQALGQGPQFIFQYYREEENGRGNFPPRFSGLQFPNYSSELNVNALELDDSALYLCASSLEPSGGTNNEQFFGPGTRLTVL.

The sample holds one count of this clone. This sequence joins TRBV19 and TRBJ1-1; no clear D. From germline, CDR1 is LNHDA and CDR2 SQIVND (reference sequence). This CDR3 region has 15 residues. Trimming stripped 5 bases from V and 0 bases from J, with 13 bases between. The CDR3 region is CASSWQNTMNTEAFF. The CDR3 nucleotides are TGTGCCAGTAGTTGGCAGAACACAATGAACACTGAAGCTTTCTTT.

This clone has just a few counts. J is TRBJ2-7 and V is TRBV7-9, with D perhaps matching TRBD1 (5 bases). Germline loops: CDR1 SEHNR, CDR2 FQNEAQ (reference sequence). V dropped 3 bases and J dropped 2 bases, with 8 bases sitting between them. This CDR3 has 13 amino acids. This CDR3 is CASSFADTYEQYF. Written as DNA, the CDR3 is TGTGCCAGCAGCTTCGCGGACACCTACGAGCAGTACTTC.

The rearrangement joins TRBV10-3 to TRBJ1-1; tentative D call: TRBD1 (5 bases). Germline V gives CDR1 ENHRY, CDR2 SYGVKD. CDR3 length: 13 residues. The germline V and J ends were trimmed by 4 bases and 3 bases, with 9 bases remaining between them. The CDR3 spells CAISAGVDTEAFF. The CDR3 DNA is TGTGCCATCAGTGCGGGGGTAGACACTGAAGCTTTCTTT.

The gene calls are TRBV13 and TRBJ2-1, with D possibly TRBD2 on 5 matching bases. The CDR3 length is 14 residues. CDR1 and CDR2 from the germline V gene are PRHDT and FYEKMQ (reference sequence). Trimming shortened V by 2 bases and J by 11 bases, and 16 bases separated the two germline ends. The DNA of the CDR3 is TGTGCCAGCAGCTTAAGGGAGCAGGTTCCTAAGCAGTTCTTC. Translating it yields CASSLREQVPKQFF.

The J gene is TRBJ1-4, the V gene TRBV7-2, with a possible D match to TRBD1 (5 bases). The CDR3 covers 14 residues. Per germline, CDR1 SGHTA and CDR2 FQGNSA. V lost 1 base, J lost 4 bases, and 7 bases lay in between. CDR3: CASSLEGFNEKLFF. The CDR3 DNA sequence: TGTGCCAGCAGCTTAGAGGGGTTTAATGAAAAACTGTTTTTT.